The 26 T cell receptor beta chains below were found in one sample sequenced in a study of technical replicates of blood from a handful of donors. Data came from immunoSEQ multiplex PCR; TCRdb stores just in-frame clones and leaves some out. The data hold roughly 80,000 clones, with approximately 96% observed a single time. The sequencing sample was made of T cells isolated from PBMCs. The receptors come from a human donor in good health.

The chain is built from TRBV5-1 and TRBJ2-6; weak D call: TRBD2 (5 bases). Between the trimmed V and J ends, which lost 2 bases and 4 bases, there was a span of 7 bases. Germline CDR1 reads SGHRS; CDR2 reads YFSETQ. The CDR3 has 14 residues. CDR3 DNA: TGCGCCAGCAGCTTCGGGGTGGGGGCCAACGTCCTGACTTTC. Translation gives CASSFGVGANVLTF.

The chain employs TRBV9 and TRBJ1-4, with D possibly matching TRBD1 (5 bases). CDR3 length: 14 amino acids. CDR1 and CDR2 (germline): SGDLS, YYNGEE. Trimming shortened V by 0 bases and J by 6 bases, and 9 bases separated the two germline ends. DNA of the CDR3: TGTGCCAGCAGCGTAGGACAGTCCCATGAAAAACTGTTTTTT. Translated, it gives CASSVGQSHEKLFF.

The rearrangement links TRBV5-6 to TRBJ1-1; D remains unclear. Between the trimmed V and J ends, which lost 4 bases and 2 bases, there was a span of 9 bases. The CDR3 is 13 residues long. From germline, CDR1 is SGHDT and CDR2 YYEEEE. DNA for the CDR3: TGTGCCAGCAGCATGGGTGGCAACACTGAAGCTTTCTTT. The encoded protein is CASSMGGNTEAFF.

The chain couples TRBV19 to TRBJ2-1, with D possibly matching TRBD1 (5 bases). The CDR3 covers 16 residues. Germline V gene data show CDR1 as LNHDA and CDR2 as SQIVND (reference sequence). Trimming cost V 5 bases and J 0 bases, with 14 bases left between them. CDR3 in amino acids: CASSFATDISYNEQFF. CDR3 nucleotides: TGTGCCAGTAGTTTCGCGACAGACATCTCCTACAATGAGCAGTTCTTC.

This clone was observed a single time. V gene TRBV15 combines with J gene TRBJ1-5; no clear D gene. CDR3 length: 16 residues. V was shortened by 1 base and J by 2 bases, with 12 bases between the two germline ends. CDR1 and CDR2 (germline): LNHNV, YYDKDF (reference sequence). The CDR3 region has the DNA TGTGCCACCAGCAGAGGAGGGAATAGGGGCAATCAGCCCCAGCATTTT. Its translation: CATSRGGNRGNQPQHF.

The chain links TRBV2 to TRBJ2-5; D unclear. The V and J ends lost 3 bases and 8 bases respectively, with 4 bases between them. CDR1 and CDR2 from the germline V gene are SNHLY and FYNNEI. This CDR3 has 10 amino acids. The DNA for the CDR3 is TGTGCCAGCAGTGAGGCAACCCAGTACTTC. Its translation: CASSEATQYF.

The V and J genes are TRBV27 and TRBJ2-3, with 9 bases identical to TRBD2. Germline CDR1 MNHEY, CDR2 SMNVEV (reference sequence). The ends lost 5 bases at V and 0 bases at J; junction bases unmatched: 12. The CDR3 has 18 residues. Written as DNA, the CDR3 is TGTGCCAGCAGTACCCGTTATGGGAGCGGGGGGAGCACAGATACGCAGTATTTT. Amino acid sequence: CASSTRYGSGGSTDTQYF.

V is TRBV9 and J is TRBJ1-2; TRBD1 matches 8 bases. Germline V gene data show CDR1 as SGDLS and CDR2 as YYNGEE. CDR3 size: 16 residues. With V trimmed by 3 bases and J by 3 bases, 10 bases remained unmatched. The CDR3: CASSGISRGRDYGYTF. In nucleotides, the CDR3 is TGTGCCAGCAGCGGGATTTCCAGGGGGCGCGACTATGGCTACACCTTC. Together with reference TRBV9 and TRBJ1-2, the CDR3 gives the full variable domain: DSGVTQTPKHLITATGQRVTLRCSPRSGDLSVYWYQQSLDQGLQFLIQYYNGEERAKGNILERFSAQQFPDLHSELNLSSLELGDSALYFCASSGISRGRDYGYTFGSGTRLTVV.

The CDR3 loop is CASSQISNQPQHF. The CDR3 DNA is TGTGCCAGCAGTCAGATTAGCAATCAGCCCCAGCATTTT. The V call is TRBV27, the J call TRBJ1-5; D is undetermined. Germline V gives CDR1 MNHEY, CDR2 SMNVEV (reference sequence). The CDR3 loop spans 13 amino acids. Trimming removed 5 bases from V and 0 bases from J, with 5 bases in between.

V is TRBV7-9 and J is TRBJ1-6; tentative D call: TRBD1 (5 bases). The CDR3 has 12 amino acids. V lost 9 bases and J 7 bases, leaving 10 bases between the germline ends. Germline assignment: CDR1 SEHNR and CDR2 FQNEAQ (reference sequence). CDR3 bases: TGTGCCAGTTGCAGACAGAATTCACCCCTCCACTTT. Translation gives CASCRQNSPLHF. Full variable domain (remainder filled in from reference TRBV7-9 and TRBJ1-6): DTGVSQNPRHKITKRGQNVTFRCDPISEHNRLYWYRQTLGQGPEFLTYFQNEAQLEKSRLLSDRFSAERPKGSFSTLEIQRTEQGDSAMYLCASCRQNSPLHFGNGTRLTVT.

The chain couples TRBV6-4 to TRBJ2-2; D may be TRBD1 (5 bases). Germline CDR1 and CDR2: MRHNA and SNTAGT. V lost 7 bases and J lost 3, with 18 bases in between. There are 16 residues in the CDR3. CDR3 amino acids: CASTSGQGLDTGELFF. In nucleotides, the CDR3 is TGTGCCAGCACCTCAGGCCAGGGCCTAGACACCGGGGAGCTGTTTTTT.

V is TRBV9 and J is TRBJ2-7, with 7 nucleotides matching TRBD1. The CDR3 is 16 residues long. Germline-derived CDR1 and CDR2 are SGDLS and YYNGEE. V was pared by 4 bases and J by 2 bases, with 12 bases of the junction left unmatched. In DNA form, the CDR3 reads TGTGCCAGCAGCCCTGGTCGGACAGGTCATACCTACGAGCAGTACTTC. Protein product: CASSPGRTGHTYEQYF.

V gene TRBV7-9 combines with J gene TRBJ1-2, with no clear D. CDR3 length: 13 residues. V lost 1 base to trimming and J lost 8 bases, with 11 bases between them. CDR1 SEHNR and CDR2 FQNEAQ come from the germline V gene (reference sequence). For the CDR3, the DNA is TGTGCCAGCAGCTTAGATGGAGGCAGAGGCTACACCTTC. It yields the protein CASSLDGGRGYTF. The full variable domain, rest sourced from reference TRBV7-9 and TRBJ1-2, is DTGVSQNPRHKITKRGQNVTFRCDPISEHNRLYWYRQTLGQGPEFLTYFQNEAQLEKSRLLSDRFSAERPKGSFSTLEIQRTEQGDSAMYLCASSLDGGRGYTFGSGTRLTVV.

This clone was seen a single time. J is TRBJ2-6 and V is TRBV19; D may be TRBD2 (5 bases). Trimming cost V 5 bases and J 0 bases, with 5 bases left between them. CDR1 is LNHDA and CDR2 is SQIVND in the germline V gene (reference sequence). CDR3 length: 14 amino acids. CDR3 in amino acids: CASSEGSGANVLTF. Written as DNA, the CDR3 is TGTGCCAGTAGTGAGGGCTCTGGGGCCAACGTCCTGACTTTC.

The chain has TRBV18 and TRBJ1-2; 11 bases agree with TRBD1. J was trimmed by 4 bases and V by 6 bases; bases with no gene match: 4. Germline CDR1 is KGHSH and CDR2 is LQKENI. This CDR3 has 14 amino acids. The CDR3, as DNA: TGTGCCAGCTCTCCCGGGACAGGGGGCTATGGCTACACCTTC. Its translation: CASSPGTGGYGYTF.

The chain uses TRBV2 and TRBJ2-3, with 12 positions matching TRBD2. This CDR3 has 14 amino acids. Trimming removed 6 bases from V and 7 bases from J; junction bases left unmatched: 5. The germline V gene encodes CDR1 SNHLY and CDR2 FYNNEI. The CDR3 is CASSETSGSYTQYF. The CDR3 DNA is TGTGCCAGCAGCGAGACTAGCGGGAGTTATACGCAGTATTTT.

CDR3 residues: CASSGLLGGREANEQFF. The CDR3 DNA reads TGTGCCAGCAGCGGGCTACTAGGCGGGAGAGAAGCCAATGAGCAGTTCTTC. The chain combines TRBV7-9 with TRBJ2-1, with 7 positions matching TRBD2. CDR1 is SEHNR and CDR2 is FQNEAQ in the germline V gene (reference sequence). V gave up 5 bases and J gave up 6 bases; unmatched junction bases: 16. The CDR3 loop spans 17 amino acids.

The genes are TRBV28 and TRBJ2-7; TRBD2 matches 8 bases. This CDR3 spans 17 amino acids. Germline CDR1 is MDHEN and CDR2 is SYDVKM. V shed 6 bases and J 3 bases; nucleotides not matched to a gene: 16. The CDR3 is CASSTLLAGPQYYEQYF. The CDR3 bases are TGTGCCAGCAGCACCCTATTAGCGGGACCACAGTACTACGAGCAGTACTTC.

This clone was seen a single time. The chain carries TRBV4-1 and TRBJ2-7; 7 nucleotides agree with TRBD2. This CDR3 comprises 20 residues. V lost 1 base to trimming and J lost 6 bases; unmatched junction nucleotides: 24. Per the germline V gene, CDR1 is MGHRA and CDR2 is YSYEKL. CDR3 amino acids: CASSQGGWFGEGEGRGEQYF. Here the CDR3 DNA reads TGCGCCAGCAGCCAAGGGGGCTGGTTTGGGGAGGGTGAAGGGCGCGGCGAGCAGTACTTC.

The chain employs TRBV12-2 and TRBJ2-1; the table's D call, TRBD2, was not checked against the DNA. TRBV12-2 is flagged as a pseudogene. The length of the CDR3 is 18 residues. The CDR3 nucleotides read TGTGCAAGTCGCTTAGCATGGGAACTAGCGGGGGATTACAATGAGCAGTTCTTC. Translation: CASRLAWELAGDYNEQFF.

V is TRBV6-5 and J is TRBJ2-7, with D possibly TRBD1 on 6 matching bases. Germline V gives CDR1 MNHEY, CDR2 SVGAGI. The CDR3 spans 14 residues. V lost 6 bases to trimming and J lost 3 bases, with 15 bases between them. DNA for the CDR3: TGTGCCAGCAGGCCAAGGGGGTCTATCTACGAGCAGTACTTC. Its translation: CASRPRGSIYEQYF.

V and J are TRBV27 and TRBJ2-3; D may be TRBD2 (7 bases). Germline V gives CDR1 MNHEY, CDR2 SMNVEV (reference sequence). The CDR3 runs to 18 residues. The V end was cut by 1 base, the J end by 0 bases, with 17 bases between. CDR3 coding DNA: TGTGCCAGCAGTTTATTTCCCCGAAGCGGGACAAGCACAGATACGCAGTATTTT. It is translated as CASSLFPRSGTSTDTQYF.

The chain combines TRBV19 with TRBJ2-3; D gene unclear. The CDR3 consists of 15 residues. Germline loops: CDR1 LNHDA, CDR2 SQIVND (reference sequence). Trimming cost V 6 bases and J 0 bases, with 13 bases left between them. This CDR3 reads CASSLTGWSTDTQYF. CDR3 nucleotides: TGTGCCAGTAGCCTAACCGGGTGGAGCACAGATACGCAGTATTTT. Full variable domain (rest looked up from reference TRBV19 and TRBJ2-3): DGGITQSPKYLFRKEGQNVTLSCEQNLNHDAMYWYRQDPGQGLRLIYYSQIVNDFQKGDIAEGYSVSREKKESFPLTVTSAQKNPTAFYLCASSLTGWSTDTQYFGPGTRLTVL.

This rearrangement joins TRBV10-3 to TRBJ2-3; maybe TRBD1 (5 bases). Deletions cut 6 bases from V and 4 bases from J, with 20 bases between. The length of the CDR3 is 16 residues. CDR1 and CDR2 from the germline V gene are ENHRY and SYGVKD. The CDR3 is CAIRPGSSAGSDTQYF. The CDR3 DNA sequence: TGTGCCATCAGGCCTGGTTCTTCTGCAGGGTCAGATACGCAGTATTTT.

The CDR3 reads CAVGQSLAFF. The CDR3 DNA reads TGCGCCGTGGGACAGTCGCTTGCTTTCTTT. The rearrangement joins TRBV29-1 to TRBJ1-1, with 7 bases lining up with TRBD1. The CDR3 spans 10 residues. CDR1 is SQVTM, CDR2 ANQGSEA, per germline.

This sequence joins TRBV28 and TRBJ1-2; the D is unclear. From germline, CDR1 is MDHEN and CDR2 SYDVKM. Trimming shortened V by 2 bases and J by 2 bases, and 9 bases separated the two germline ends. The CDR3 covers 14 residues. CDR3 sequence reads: CASSLEKQNYGYTF. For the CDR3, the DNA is TGTGCCAGCAGTTTAGAAAAACAAAACTATGGCTACACCTTC.